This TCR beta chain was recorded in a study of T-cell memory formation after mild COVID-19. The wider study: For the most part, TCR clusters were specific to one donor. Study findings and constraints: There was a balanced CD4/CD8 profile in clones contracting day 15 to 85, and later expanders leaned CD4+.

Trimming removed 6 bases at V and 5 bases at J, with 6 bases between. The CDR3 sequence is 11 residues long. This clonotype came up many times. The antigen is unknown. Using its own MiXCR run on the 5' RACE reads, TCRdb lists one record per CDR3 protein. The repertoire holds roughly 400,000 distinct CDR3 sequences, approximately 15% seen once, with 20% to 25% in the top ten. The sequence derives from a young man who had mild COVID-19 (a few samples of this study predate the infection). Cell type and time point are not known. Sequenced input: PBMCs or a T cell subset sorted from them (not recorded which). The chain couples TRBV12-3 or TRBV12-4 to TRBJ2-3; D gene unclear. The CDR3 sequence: CASSPRDTQYF. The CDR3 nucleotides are TGTGCCAGCAGCCCGAGAGATACGCAGTATTTT.